This record concerns one T cell receptor beta chain sequence. Its matching antigen is unknown. From germline, CDR1 is MNHNS and CDR2 SASEGT. The CDR3 loop spans 15 amino acids. Unmatched junction bases numbered 5, after V lost 2 bases and J lost 3 bases. The data derive from a study of T cell repertoires in cytomegalovirus infection. The wider study: Public TCR beta signatures indicated both CMV infection and matching HLA type. Overall study results and limits: HLA-C-restricted TCR beta clonotypes specific for CMV led the ex vivo response.

TCRdb reanalysed the reads using MiXCR and keeps one entry per CDR3 protein. The sample consists of over 55,000 distinct CDR3 sequences, 20% to 25% of them appearing once. The specimen was CD8+ T cells from cultured PBMCs, collected from culture after CMV antigen stimulation. The chain couples TRBV6-1 to TRBJ2-7, with 9 positions matching TRBD1. This clonotype originated in a human donor in good health (CMV status not recorded). Some clones in this sample may be carry-over from other donors' samples. CDR3 coding DNA: TGTGCCAGCAGTGAACCGGGACAGGGCGGCTACGAGCAGTACTTC. Translating gives CASSEPGQGGYEQYF.